This entry describes one TCR beta chain. The antigen is undetermined. Relative to the germline gene, one junction end is altered; a read error may explain this. This sample is part of a study of CD8 T cells in ankylosing spondylitis. Overall study findings and caveats: With a CD8+ phenotype, disease-linked clones were relatively rare in peripheral blood. Roughly eight highly homologous variants made up a TCR beta motif that seemed to typify ankylosing spondylitis blood.

The CDR3 sequence is 15 residues long. Germline V gene lookup returns CDR1 ENHRY and CDR2 SYGVKD. MiXCR, applied by TCRdb to the 5' RACE reads, yields one record per CDR3 protein. The sample holds under 550,000 distinct CDR3 sequences, roughly 26% seen once. J is TRBJ2-3 and V is TRBV10-3; tentative D call: TRBD2 (6 bases). The clonotype was recovered from a male donor with ankylosing spondylitis. Sequencing was performed on blood, either unsorted or a sorted T cell fraction (not recorded which). Here the CDR3 reads CAIREGRESTDKQYF. Written as DNA, the CDR3 is TGTGCCATCAGGGAGGGACGGGAAAGCACAGATAAGCAGTATTTT.